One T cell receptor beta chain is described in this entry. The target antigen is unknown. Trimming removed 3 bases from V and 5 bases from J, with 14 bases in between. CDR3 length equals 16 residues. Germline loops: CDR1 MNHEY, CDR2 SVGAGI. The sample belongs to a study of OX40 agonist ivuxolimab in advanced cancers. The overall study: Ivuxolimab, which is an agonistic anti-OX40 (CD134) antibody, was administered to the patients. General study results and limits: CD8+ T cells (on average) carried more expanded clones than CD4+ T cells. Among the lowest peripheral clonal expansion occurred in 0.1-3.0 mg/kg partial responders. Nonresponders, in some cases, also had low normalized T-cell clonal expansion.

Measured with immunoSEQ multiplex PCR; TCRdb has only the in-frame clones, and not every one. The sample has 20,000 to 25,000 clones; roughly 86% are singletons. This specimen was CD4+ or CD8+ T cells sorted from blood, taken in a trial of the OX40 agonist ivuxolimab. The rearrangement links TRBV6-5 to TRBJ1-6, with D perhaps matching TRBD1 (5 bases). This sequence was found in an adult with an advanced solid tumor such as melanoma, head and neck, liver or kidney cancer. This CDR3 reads CASSYKAQGNNSPLHF. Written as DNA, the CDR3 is TGTGCCAGCAGTTATAAGGCCCAGGGAAATAATTCACCCCTCCACTTT.